This section outlines one TCR beta chain sequence together with its context. These data belong to a study of cytomegalovirus exposure and HLA in healthy donors. CDR1 is SSHAT and CDR2 is FNYEAQ in the germline V gene (reference sequence). The CDR3 runs 14 residues. Losses at the gene ends were 5 bases for V and 8 bases for J; bases not matched to a gene: 5. PCR employed 60 Vbeta and 13 Jbeta primers. Produced via immunoSEQ multiplex PCR; TCRdb's table is partial and in-frame only. The sample consists of roughly 110,000 clones, around 77% of them appearing once. The J gene is TRBJ2-7, the V gene TRBV7-7; 14 bases align to TRBD2. This TCR was sampled from a male donor in good health and CMV-seronegative. Specimen: PBMCs. This chain's CDR3 is CASSPGTSGSKQYF. In DNA, the CDR3 is TGTGCCAGCAGCCCCGGGACTAGCGGGAGTAAGCAGTACTTC.